This record concerns one T cell receptor (beta chain) sequence. CDR3 size: 14 residues. V lost 4 bases to trimming and J lost 3 bases; unmatched junction nucleotides: 6. The germline CDR1 and CDR2 sequences are GTSNPN and SVGIG (reference sequence). The sample comes from a study of T cell changes during pregnancy in multiple sclerosis. Sequencing was performed with immunoSEQ multiplex PCR; in TCRdb, only in-frame clones are kept and a portion is missing. This table has about 79,000 clones, just under 95% appearing once. The receptor's source is a female donor in good health, enrolled as a control in a pregnancy study. The rearrangement links TRBV30 to TRBJ2-7; the match to TRBD2 covers 10 bases. The sequencing here drew on peripheral blood, taken in the second trimester of pregnancy. This CDR3 is CAWTSGGPDYEQYF. The CDR3 DNA follows: TGTGCCTGGACTAGCGGGGGCCCTGACTACGAGCAGTACTTC.